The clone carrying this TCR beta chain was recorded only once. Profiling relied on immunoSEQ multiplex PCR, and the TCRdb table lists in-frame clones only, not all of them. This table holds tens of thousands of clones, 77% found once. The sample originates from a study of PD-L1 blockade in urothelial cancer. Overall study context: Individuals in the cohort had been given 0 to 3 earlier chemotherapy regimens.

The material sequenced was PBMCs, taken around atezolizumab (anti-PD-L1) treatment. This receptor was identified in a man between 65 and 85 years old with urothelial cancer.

CDR3 in amino acids: CASSLQTSGRAIDTQYF. For the CDR3, the DNA is TGCGCCAGCAGCTTACAAACTAGCGGGAGGGCCATAGATACGCAGTATTTT. The rearrangement links TRBV5-1 to TRBJ2-3, with TRBD2 matching 13 bases. Germline CDR1 SGHRS, CDR2 YFSETQ. This CDR3 is built from 17 residues. The junction had 8 bases not matched to a gene; V was cut back by 2 bases and J by 5 bases.